The following is a TCR beta chain sequence with its context. Its antigen remains unidentified. The sample's time point: week 11, during vaccination. With topical imiquimod, each dose of the vaccine consisted of 300 ug of mutant IDH1 20-mer peptide. Germline values: CDR1 MDHEN, CDR2 SYDVKM. The CDR3 is 16 amino acids. Germline trimming cut 5 bases from V and 4 bases from J; bases unmatched to any gene: 11. The data are from a study of a mutant IDH1 vaccine in newly diagnosed glioma. The table came from immunoSEQ multiplex PCR; TCRdb's copy has only in-frame clones and leaves some out. This table holds about 110,000 clones, about 90% found once.

This receptor was identified in a woman aged 45-65 years with glioma. This specimen consisted of PBMCs, obtained from a glioma patient whose treatment included an IDH1 peptide vaccine. The V gene is TRBV28, the J gene TRBJ2-7; 10 bases map to TRBD2. For the CDR3, the DNA is TGTGCCAGCAGTCCACTGAGAGCGGGAGGGTCATACGAGCAGTACTTC. It translates to CASSPLRAGGSYEQYF.